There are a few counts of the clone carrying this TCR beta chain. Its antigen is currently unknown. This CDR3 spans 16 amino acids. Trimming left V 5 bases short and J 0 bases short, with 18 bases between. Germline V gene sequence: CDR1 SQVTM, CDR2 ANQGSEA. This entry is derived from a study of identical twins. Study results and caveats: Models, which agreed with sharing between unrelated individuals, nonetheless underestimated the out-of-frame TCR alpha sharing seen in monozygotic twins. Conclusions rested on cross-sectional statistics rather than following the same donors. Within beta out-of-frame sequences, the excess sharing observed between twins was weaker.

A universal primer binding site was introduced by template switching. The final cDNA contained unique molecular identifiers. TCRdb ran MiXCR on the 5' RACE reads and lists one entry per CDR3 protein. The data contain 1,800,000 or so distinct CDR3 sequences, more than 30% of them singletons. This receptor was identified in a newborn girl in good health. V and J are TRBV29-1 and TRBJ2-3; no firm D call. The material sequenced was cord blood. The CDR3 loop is CSVLKRNQLSTDTQYF. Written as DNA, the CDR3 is TGCAGCGTTTTGAAAAGGAACCAATTAAGCACAGATACGCAGTATTTT.